This T cell receptor beta chain was observed in a study of PD-1 blockade in classical Hodgkin lymphoma. On the study more broadly: Administration of nivolumab to patients was at 3 mg/kg intravenously every 2 weeks.

Here immunoSEQ multiplex PCR was the method, and the copy in TCRdb shows in-frame clones only, minus some. Of about 110,000 clones listed, 70% to 90% are singletons. On this clone: Its antigen is not known.

Study observations and caveats: Lower baseline TCR diversity was reported for newly diagnosed patients than for healthy donors. Those starting nivolumab under 1 year post-ASCT were excluded.

Relapse was seen in all patients after autologous stem cell transplantation, and brentuximab vedotin exposure was variable. Complete response, partial response or progressive disease were the best responses. The sequencing here drew on peripheral blood mononuclear cells (PBMCs), taken before the second cycle of nivolumab. This receptor was obtained from a human donor with classical Hodgkin lymphoma.

Here the CDR3 reads CASSLASGSSYEQYF. CDR3 coding DNA: TGCGCCAGCAGCTTGGCGTCCGGTAGCTCCTACGAGCAGTACTTC. The chain employs TRBV5-1 and TRBJ2-7; D is ambiguous. Trimming removed 0 bases at V and 0 bases at J, with 10 bases between. From germline, CDR1 is SGHRS and CDR2 YFSETQ. CDR3 length: 15 residues.